The 26 T cell receptor beta chains presented below share a single source sample, sequenced in a study of cytomegalovirus exposure and HLA in healthy donors (dated by TCRdb to about 2017). Receptor amplification or capture employed the immunoSEQ multiplex PCR assay. For the multiplex PCR, a mixture combining 60 forward primers for TCR Vbeta segments and 13 reverse primers for TCR Jbeta segments was used. Imported from immuneACCESS, the table was reduced by TCRdb to in-frame sequences with V and J called. These copies leave out some clones; in studies compared against another copy, an unresolved V gene accounts for under half, and the cause of the remainder is not known. The sample includes 150,000 to 200,000 clones, with around 80% observed a single time. Roughly 6.7% of the sample is held by the ten biggest clonotypes. Material: PBMCs. The receptors come from a middle-aged man in good health and CMV-seropositive.

By frequency in the sample, this clone is medium-sized. J is TRBJ1-5 and V is TRBV2, with 8 nucleotides matching TRBD1. Per the germline V gene, CDR1 is SNHLY and CDR2 is FYNNEI. V shed 4 bases and J 4 bases; nucleotides not matched to a gene: 6. The CDR3 length is 15 residues. CDR3 sequence reads: CASSGSGGPNQPQHF. CDR3 coding DNA: TGTGCCAGCAGTGGTTCAGGGGGCCCAAATCAGCCCCAGCATTTT. Looking up the rest from reference TRBV2 and TRBJ1-5 gives the full variable domain: EPEVTQTPSHQVTQMGQEVILRCVPISNHLYFYWYRQILGQKVEFLVSFYNNEISEKSEIFDDQFSVERPDGSNFTLKIRSTKLEDSAMYFCASSGSGGPNQPQHFGDGTRLSIL.

The chain recombines TRBV29-1 with TRBJ1-4; 8 bases match TRBD1. The CDR3 covers 12 residues. Germline loops: CDR1 SQVTM, CDR2 ANQGSEA. The junction had 5 bases not matched to a gene; V was cut back by 4 bases and J by 10 bases. For the CDR3, the DNA is TGCAGCGTTGTAGCAGGGGGCGGAAAACTGTTTTTT. Its protein is CSVVAGGGKLFF. Looking up the rest from reference TRBV29-1 and TRBJ1-4 gives the full variable domain: SAVISQKPSRDICQRGTSLTIQCQVDSQVTMMFWYRQQPGQSLTLIATANQGSEATYESGFVIDKFPISRPNLTFSTLTVSNMSPEDSSIYLCSVVAGGGKLFFGSGTQLSVL.

V is TRBV9 and J is TRBJ2-1; 8 bases match TRBD2. Per the germline V gene, CDR1 is SGDLS and CDR2 is YYNGEE. CDR3 length equals 15 residues. The ends lost 2 bases at V and 8 bases at J; junction bases unmatched: 9. CDR3 loop: CASSVLRGGRDEQFF. CDR3 sequence (DNA): TGTGCCAGCAGCGTTTTACGGGGGGGCCGCGATGAGCAGTTCTTC. Full variable domain (outside the CDR3, taken from reference TRBV9 and TRBJ2-1): DSGVTQTPKHLITATGQRVTLRCSPRSGDLSVYWYQQSLDQGLQFLIQYYNGEERAKGNILERFSAQQFPDLHSELNLSSLELGDSALYFCASSVLRGGRDEQFFGPGTRLTVL.

This clone was observed a handful of times. The V call is TRBV5-1, the J call TRBJ2-2; weak D call: TRBD1 (5 bases). The length of the CDR3 is 14 residues. Trimming took off 9 bases at V and 4 bases at J, with 16 bases between the two ends. Germline values: CDR1 SGHRS, CDR2 YFSETQ. In DNA form, the CDR3 reads TGCGCCACCCAAGCAGGGATAGGCACCGGGGAGCTGTTTTTT. This encodes CATQAGIGTGELFF.

The J gene is TRBJ1-4, the V gene TRBV5-3, with D possibly being TRBD1 (6 bases). TRBV5-3 counts as an open reading frame of uncertain function. V lost 0 bases and J 0 bases, leaving 15 bases between the germline ends. This CDR3 contains 18 residues. The CDR3 reads CARSLGGQLMSTNEKLFF. CDR3 in DNA: TGTGCCAGAAGCTTGGGAGGACAGCTAATGTCAACTAATGAAAAACTGTTTTTT.

The sample holds one count of this clone. The chain combines TRBV7-3 with TRBJ2-1; 9 nucleotides match TRBD2. Germline-derived CDR1 and CDR2 are SGHTA and FQGTGA. Unmatched junction bases numbered 10, after V lost 5 bases and J lost 8 bases. The CDR3 extends over 15 amino acids. The CDR3 DNA follows: TGTGCCAGCAGCCTTGTTGCGGGGGGGCGAGATGAGCAGTTCTTC. Protein sequence: CASSLVAGGRDEQFF. The whole variable domain, filled in from reference TRBV7-3 and TRBJ2-1, reads GAGVSQTPSNKVTEKGKYVELRCDPISGHTALYWYRQSLGQGPEFLIYFQGTGAADDSGLPNDRFFAVRPEGSVSTLKIQRTERGDSAVYLCASSLVAGGRDEQFFGPGTRLTVL.

The CDR3 is CASSYPSNQPQHF. The CDR3 nucleotides are TGTGCCAGCAGTTACCCTTCCAATCAGCCCCAGCATTTT. The chain employs TRBV6-5 and TRBJ1-5; no reliable D call. Germline V gene lookup returns CDR1 MNHEY and CDR2 SVGAGI. There are 13 residues in the CDR3. Trimming stripped 2 bases from V and 3 bases from J, with 5 bases between.

This chain links TRBV4-3 with TRBJ2-3; TRBD1 matches 7 bases. CDR1 LGHNA and CDR2 YSLEER come from the germline V gene. The CDR3 has 16 amino acids. Germline trimming cut 3 bases from V and 1 base from J; bases unmatched to any gene: 7. The CDR3 sequence is CASSQLSTGGTDTQYF. CDR3 DNA sequence: TGCGCCAGCAGCCAGCTTTCAACAGGGGGCACAGATACGCAGTATTTT.

The chain joins TRBV21-1 to TRBJ2-7; the table's D call TRBD1 went unverified against the DNA. TRBV21-1 is designated a pseudogene. This CDR3 spans 12 amino acids. CDR3 nucleotides: TGTGCCAGCAGCACCGGACAGTACGAGCAGTACTTC. This encodes CASSTGQYEQYF.

In its sample, this clone was seen a few times. This rearrangement joins TRBV4-2 to TRBJ1-2; possibly TRBD1 for D (5 bases). CDR3 size: 12 residues. The V end lost 5 bases, the J end lost 8 bases, and 12 bases lay between the germline ends. CDR1 and CDR2 from the germline V gene are LGHNA and YNFKEQ. DNA for the CDR3: TGTGCCAGCAGCTCCAGGGTGGAGGGCTACACCTTC. Protein: CASSSRVEGYTF.

This clone was detected a few times. The V gene is TRBV5-1, the J gene TRBJ1-6; possibly TRBD1 for D (5 bases). This CDR3 is 17 amino acids long. The germline V and J ends were trimmed by 5 bases and 0 bases, with 15 bases remaining between them. The germline V gene has CDR1 SGHRS and CDR2 YFSETQ. The CDR3 nucleotides read TGCGCCAGCAGTTGGACATCCGACCGCTCCTATAATTCACCCCTCCACTTT. Protein product: CASSWTSDRSYNSPLHF.

V usage is TRBV14 and J usage is TRBJ1-2; 10 nucleotides agree with TRBD1. The CDR3 has 17 residues. Per germline, CDR1 SGHDN and CDR2 FVKESK. With V trimmed by 0 bases and J by 7 bases, 11 bases remained unmatched. The CDR3 bases are TGTGCCAGCAGCCAAGACATGGCCGGGACAGGGGTCGGTGGCTACACCTTC. Residues: CASSQDMAGTGVGGYTF.

The chain joins TRBV9 to TRBJ2-3, with a possible D match to TRBD2 (5 bases). Germline CDR1 reads SGDLS; CDR2 reads YYNGEE. V lost 3 bases and J lost 2, with 7 bases in between. This CDR3 comprises 13 residues. Here the CDR3 reads CASSAGNTDTQYF. For the CDR3, the DNA is TGTGCCAGCAGCGCGGGGAACACAGATACGCAGTATTTT.

This chain links TRBV4-3 with TRBJ1-3; D is undetermined. This CDR3 is 15 amino acids long. Germline V gives CDR1 LGHNA, CDR2 YSLEER. The germline V and J ends were trimmed by 0 bases and 3 bases, with 9 bases remaining between them. Here the CDR3 DNA reads TGCGCCAGCAGCCAAGAAGCCCAAGATGGAAACACCATATATTTT. Residues: CASSQEAQDGNTIYF.

This sequence joins TRBV7-8 and TRBJ2-7; 9 bases match TRBD1. V was pared by 5 bases and J by 0 bases, with 5 bases of the junction left unmatched. The CDR3 is made up of 15 amino acids. Germline CDR1 and CDR2: SGHVS and FQNEAQ. The DNA for the CDR3 is TGTGCCAGCAGCACCCGGGACAGGGTCTCCTACGAGCAGTACTTC. It codes for CASSTRDRVSYEQYF.

The V gene is TRBV9, the J gene TRBJ2-1, with 9 nucleotides matching TRBD2. CDR1 and CDR2 from the germline V gene are SGDLS and YYNGEE. The CDR3 has 17 residues. V shed 3 bases and J 7 bases; nucleotides not matched to a gene: 14. The CDR3 protein is CASSAVLSGGTGNEQFF. Written as DNA, the CDR3 is TGTGCCAGCAGCGCAGTTCTTAGCGGGGGTACGGGTAATGAGCAGTTCTTC.

The chain carries TRBV7-8 and TRBJ2-7; 7 bases map to TRBD1. Germline V gene data show CDR1 as SGHVS and CDR2 as FQNEAQ. The CDR3 is 14 residues long. Germline trimming cut 5 bases from V and 0 bases from J; bases unmatched to any gene: 4. The DNA of the CDR3 is TGTGCCAGCAGCCCAGGACAGGCCTCCTACGAGCAGTACTTC. This codes for CASSPGQASYEQYF.

This clone was detected once. The V gene is TRBV13, the J gene TRBJ2-1; D may be TRBD1 (5 bases). CDR1 PRHDT and CDR2 FYEKMQ come from the germline V gene (reference sequence). This CDR3 is built from 13 residues. V lost 1 base to trimming and J lost 9 bases, with 10 bases between them. In DNA, the CDR3 is TGTGCCAGCAGCTTAGAACAGGCTACTGAGCAGTTCTTC. Its translation is CASSLEQATEQFF. Variable domain in full (rest from reference TRBV13 and TRBJ2-1): AAGVIQSPRHLIKEKRETATLKCYPIPRHDTVYWYQQGPGQDPQFLISFYEKMQSDKGSIPDRFSAQQFSDYHSELNMSSLELGDSALYFCASSLEQATEQFFGPGTRLTVL.

This clone has more than one count but fewer than ten. The chain is built from TRBV15 and TRBJ2-7; no firm D call. Trimming pared 0 bases from V and 6 bases from J, leaving 6 bases between. Germline V gene data show CDR1 as LNHNV and CDR2 as YYDKDF (reference sequence). The CDR3 spans 12 residues. The CDR3 loop reads CATSRDSLEQYF. In DNA form, the CDR3 reads TGTGCCACCAGCAGAGATAGCCTCGAGCAGTACTTC.

V gene TRBV14 combines with J gene TRBJ1-2; tentatively, D is TRBD1 (6 bases). This CDR3 comprises 15 residues. Germline V lookup: CDR1 SGHDN, CDR2 FVKESK. V gave up 0 bases and J gave up 8 bases, with 16 bases separating them. The CDR3 bases are TGTGCCAGCAGCCAAGATTGGGCAGGGGCAGGGGGCTACACCTTC. It translates to CASSQDWAGAGGYTF.

The genes are TRBV4-3 and TRBJ2-1; 9 positions match TRBD2. There are 18 residues in the CDR3. Germline V lookup: CDR1 LGHNA, CDR2 YSLEER. V lost 1 base, J lost 9 bases, and 16 bases stayed unmatched. In DNA, the CDR3 is TGCGCCAGCAGCCAAGGCTCTTTGCGGGGGGGCCGAGGCGGTGAGCAGTTCTTC. Translating it yields CASSQGSLRGGRGGEQFF.

This chain uses TRBV6-1 with TRBJ2-5, with 8 bases identical to TRBD2. The CDR3 has 16 amino acids. Germline trimming cut 0 bases from V and 4 bases from J; bases unmatched to any gene: 7. CDR1 is MNHNS, CDR2 SASEGT, per germline. In DNA, the CDR3 is TGTGCCAGCAGTGAAGCTAGAGGACTAGCCCCAGAGACCCAGTACTTC. It encodes CASSEARGLAPETQYF.

This clone was counted only a few times. Relative to the germline gene, one junction end is altered; a read error may explain this. V gene TRBV7-7 combines with J gene TRBJ2-7; TRBD1 aligns across 8 bases. The CDR3 is 13 residues long. Germline V gene lookup returns CDR1 SSHAT and CDR2 FNYEAQ (reference sequence). The CDR3 sequence: CASSLDTGGEQYF. Here the CDR3 DNA reads TGTGCTAGCAGCTTAGATACAGGGGGCGAGCAGTACTTC.

This clone occurred a few times. Other DNA sequences within the sample encode an identical CDR3. The genes are TRBV5-4 and TRBJ2-5; 7 bases line up with TRBD2. The length of the CDR3 is 14 residues. J lost 2 bases, V lost 0 bases, and 1 base had no gene match. The germline V gene has CDR1 SGHNT and CDR2 YYREEE (reference sequence). The CDR3 nucleotides read TGTGCCAGCAGCTTGGCAGCGGGGCAAGAGACCCAGTACTTC. Protein sequence: CASSLAAGQETQYF.

The chain recombines TRBV7-9 with TRBJ2-1, with 13 bases lining up with TRBD2. The germline V gene encodes CDR1 SEHNR and CDR2 FQNEAQ (reference sequence). The CDR3 extends over 16 amino acids. The junction had 3 bases not matched to a gene; V was cut back by 5 bases and J by 2 bases. In nucleotides, the CDR3 is TGTGCCAGCAGCCCTACTAGCGGGGGGGCCTACAATGAGCAGTTCTTC. This encodes CASSPTSGGAYNEQFF.

The rearrangement joins TRBV4-3 to TRBJ1-3; D uncertain. CDR1 is LGHNA and CDR2 is YSLEER in the germline V gene. Trimming took off 0 bases at V and 4 bases at J, with 13 bases between the two ends. The CDR3 loop spans 16 amino acids. CDR3 sequence reads: CASSQDRPGYGNTIYF. CDR3 DNA: TGCGCCAGCAGCCAAGATAGGCCGGGGTACGGAAACACCATATATTTT.